This T cell receptor beta chain comes out of a study of blood T cell repertoires in COVID-19. Per the authors' pipeline: By means of reference gene primer amplification, nucleated cell counts were estimated. The protocol was immunoSEQ multiplex PCR, while the TCRdb copy is restricted to in-frame clones and leaves out a portion. V, J and clone size derive from that table, while D and trimming were established from the DNA sequence. The data show tens of thousands of clones, about 89% seen once. The CDR3 loop spans 17 amino acids. Germline lookup yields CDR1 MDHEN and CDR2 SYDVKM. Trimming removed 8 bases from V and 5 bases from J; junction bases left unmatched: 16.

V and J are TRBV28 and TRBJ1-4; 8 nucleotides agree with TRBD1. This clonotype was obtained from a woman aged 60 to 75 with acute or convalescent COVID-19. The sequenced sample was peripheral blood. The CDR3 DNA reads as TGTGCCAGCGGGCAGGGGGCCGGGGGGTATATAAATGAAAAACTGTTTTTT. Amino acid sequence: CASGQGAGGYINEKLFF.